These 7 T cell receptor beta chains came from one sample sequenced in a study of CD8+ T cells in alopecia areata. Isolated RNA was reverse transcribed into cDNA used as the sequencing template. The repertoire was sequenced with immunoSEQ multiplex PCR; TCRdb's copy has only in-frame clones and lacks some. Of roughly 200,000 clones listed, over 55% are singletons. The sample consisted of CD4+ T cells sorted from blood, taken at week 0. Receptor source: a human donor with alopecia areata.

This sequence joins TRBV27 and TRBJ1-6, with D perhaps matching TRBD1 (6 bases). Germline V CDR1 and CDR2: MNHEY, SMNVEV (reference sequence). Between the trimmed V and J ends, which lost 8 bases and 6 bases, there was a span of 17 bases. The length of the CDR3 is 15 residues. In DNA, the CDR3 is TGTGCCAGCCGGAGGGGGGCGGCTTTTAATTCACCCCTCCACTTT. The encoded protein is CASRRGAAFNSPLHF.

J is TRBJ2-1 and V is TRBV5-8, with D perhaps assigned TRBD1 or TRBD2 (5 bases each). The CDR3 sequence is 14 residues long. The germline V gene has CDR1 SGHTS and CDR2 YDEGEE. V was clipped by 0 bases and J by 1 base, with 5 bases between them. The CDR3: CASSLGGSYNEQFF. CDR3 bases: TGTGCCAGCAGCTTGGGGGGGTCCTACAATGAGCAGTTCTTC. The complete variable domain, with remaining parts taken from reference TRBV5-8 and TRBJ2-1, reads EAGVTQSPTHLIKTRGQQATLRCSPISGHTSVYWYQQALGLGLQFLLWYDEGEERNRGNFPPRFSGRQFPNYSSELNVNALELEDSALYLCASSLGGSYNEQFFGPGTRLTVL.

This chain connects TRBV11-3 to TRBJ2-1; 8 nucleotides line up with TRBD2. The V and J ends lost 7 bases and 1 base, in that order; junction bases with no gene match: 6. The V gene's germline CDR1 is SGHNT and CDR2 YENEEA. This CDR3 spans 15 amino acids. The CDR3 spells CASTLASGSYNEQFF. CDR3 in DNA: TGTGCCAGCACCCTCGCTAGCGGGTCCTACAATGAGCAGTTCTTC.

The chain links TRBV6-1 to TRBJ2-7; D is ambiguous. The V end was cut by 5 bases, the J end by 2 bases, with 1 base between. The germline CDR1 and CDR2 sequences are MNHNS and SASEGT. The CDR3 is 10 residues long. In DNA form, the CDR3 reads TGTGCCAGCAGTACCTACGAGCAGTACTTC. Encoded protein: CASSTYEQYF.

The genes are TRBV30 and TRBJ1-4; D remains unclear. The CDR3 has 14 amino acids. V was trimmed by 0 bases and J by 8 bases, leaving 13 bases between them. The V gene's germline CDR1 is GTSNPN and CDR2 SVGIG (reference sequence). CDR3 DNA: TGTGCCTGGAGTGTAAAGGGAATGGCGGAAAAACTGTTTTTT. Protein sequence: CAWSVKGMAEKLFF.

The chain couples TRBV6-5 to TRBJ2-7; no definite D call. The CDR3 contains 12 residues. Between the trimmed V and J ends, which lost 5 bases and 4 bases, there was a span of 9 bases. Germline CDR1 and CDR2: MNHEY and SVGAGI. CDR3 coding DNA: TGTGCCAGCAGTCTAAATCGGTACGAGCAGTACTTC. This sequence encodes CASSLNRYEQYF.

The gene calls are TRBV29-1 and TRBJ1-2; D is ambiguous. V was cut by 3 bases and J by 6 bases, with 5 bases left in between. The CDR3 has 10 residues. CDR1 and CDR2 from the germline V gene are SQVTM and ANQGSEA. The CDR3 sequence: CSVDWNGYTF. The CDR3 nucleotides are TGCAGCGTTGATTGGAATGGCTACACCTTC.